The 21 T cell receptor beta chains in this list originate from one sample, sequenced in a study of blood T cell repertoires in COVID-19. Sequencing used immunoSEQ multiplex PCR; TCRdb keeps in-frame clones, though not all of them. In the table there are 55,000 to 80,000 clones, roughly 90% of which are singletons. Source material: peripheral blood. Source of these receptors: a woman aged 55 to 70 with acute or convalescent COVID-19.

The chain carries TRBV24-1 and TRBJ2-2, with D maybe TRBD1 (5 bases). Germline CDR1 reads KGHDR; CDR2 reads SFDVKD. The CDR3 is made up of 13 amino acids. Trimming removed 4 bases at V and 6 bases at J, with 8 bases between. CDR3 bases: TGTGCCACCAGTGACCCAGGGTCCGGGGAGCTGTTTTTT. Residues: CATSDPGSGELFF.

This chain uses TRBV11-2 with TRBJ2-3, with D possibly TRBD2 on 5 matching bases. The CDR3 has 15 residues. Germline assignment: CDR1 SGHAT and CDR2 FQNNGV. Trimming pared 6 bases from V and 6 bases from J, leaving 19 bases between. DNA of the CDR3: TGTGCCAGCAGTCCTGGGGTGCTAGCAATGGATACGCAGTATTTT. It translates to CASSPGVLAMDTQYF.

The rearrangement links TRBV11-2 to TRBJ2-5; 10 positions agree with TRBD1. V shed 4 bases and J 5 bases; nucleotides not matched to a gene: 7. Germline V gives CDR1 SGHAT, CDR2 FQNNGV. CDR3 size: 15 residues. The CDR3 region is CASSSDRGRGETQYF. In DNA, the CDR3 is TGTGCCAGCAGCTCCGACAGGGGGCGCGGGGAGACCCAGTACTTC.

V and J are TRBV5-1 and TRBJ1-1, with D possibly matching TRBD1 (6 bases). Germline CDR1 and CDR2: SGHRS and YFSETQ. V was pared by 0 bases and J by 4 bases, with 13 bases between. The CDR3 has 15 residues. The CDR3 DNA follows: TGCGCCAGCAGCTTGGGGTCAGGGGAGGGCACTGAAGCTTTCTTT. Translated: CASSLGSGEGTEAFF.

V and J are TRBV6-5 and TRBJ2-5, with TRBD2 identical over 7 bases. J gave up 5 bases and V 2 bases, and 8 bases lay outside the gene matches. The germline V gene has CDR1 MNHEY and CDR2 SVGAGI. There are 15 residues in the CDR3. CDR3 nucleotides: TGTGCCAGCAGTTACCGGGGGGAGACTACGGAGACCCAGTACTTC. Its translation: CASSYRGETTETQYF.

The chain couples TRBV5-5 to TRBJ2-4; 10 bases agree with TRBD2. Germline CDR1 is SGHKS and CDR2 is YYEKEE (reference sequence). The junction had 10 bases not matched to a gene; V was cut back by 4 bases and J by 3 bases. The CDR3 is made up of 17 amino acids. This CDR3 reads CASSPILAGAYKNIQYF. The CDR3 nucleotides are TGTGCCAGCAGCCCCATTCTAGCGGGGGCTTACAAAAACATTCAGTACTTC.

This chain links TRBV4-3 with TRBJ1-2; D is uncertain. The CDR3 is 14 residues long. The V and J ends lost 1 base and 8 bases respectively, with 14 bases between them. Looked up from germline, CDR1 is LGHNA and CDR2 is YSLEER. The CDR3 nucleotides are TGCGCCAGCAGCCAAGGGGCCTCAAAAGTGGGCTACACCTTC. This codes for CASSQGASKVGYTF.

V is TRBV3-1 (or the pseudogene TRBV3-2) and J is TRBJ2-2; D is undetermined. The CDR3 is 14 residues long. Germline CDR1 LGHDT, CDR2 YNNKEL (reference sequence). Trimming removed 6 bases at V and 0 bases at J, with 8 bases between. CDR3 sequence (DNA): TGTGCCAGCAGTCGTCACACGAACACCGGGGAGCTGTTTTTT. Protein sequence: CASSRHTNTGELFF.

The chain is built from TRBV4-3 and TRBJ2-6, with 8 nucleotides matching TRBD1. This CDR3 comprises 18 residues. Germline V CDR1 and CDR2: LGHNA, YSLEER. Unmatched junction bases numbered 9, after V lost 3 bases and J lost 2 bases. This CDR3 reads CASSQWTGRATGANVLTF. In DNA form, the CDR3 reads TGCGCCAGCAGCCAGTGGACAGGGCGGGCAACTGGGGCCAACGTCCTGACTTTC.

This chain uses TRBV6-1 with TRBJ1-3; TRBD1 matches 7 bases. CDR3 length: 18 amino acids. The ends lost 1 base at V and 0 bases at J; junction bases unmatched: 9. Germline lookup yields CDR1 MNHNS and CDR2 SASEGT. The CDR3 spells CASSEEYGTARSGNTIYF. The CDR3 DNA is TGTGCCAGCAGTGAAGAATACGGGACAGCCCGCTCTGGAAACACCATATATTTT.

The V and J genes are TRBV28 and TRBJ1-5; possibly TRBD1 for D (6 bases). V lost 0 bases and J lost 2, with 11 bases in between. The length of the CDR3 is 16 residues. Germline CDR1 reads MDHEN; CDR2 reads SYDVKM. The CDR3 loop reads CASSLWGGQGNQPQHF. The CDR3, as DNA: TGTGCCAGCAGTTTATGGGGGGGGCAGGGCAATCAGCCCCAGCATTTT.

This chain connects TRBV12-3 or TRBV12-4 to TRBJ2-3; 11 nucleotides agree with TRBD2. CDR3 size: 13 residues. J lost 10 bases, V lost 6 bases, and 6 bases had no gene match. CDR3 region: CASSRLAGWAQYF. CDR3 nucleotides: TGTGCCAGCAGCCGACTAGCGGGGTGGGCGCAGTATTTT.

The chain has TRBV2 and TRBJ2-5; 9 nucleotides line up with TRBD1. V shed 1 base, J shed 1 base, and the junction held 7 bases outside the gene matches. CDR3 length: 17 residues. Germline V CDR1 and CDR2: SNHLY, FYNNEI. This CDR3 is CASSEDFPGQGQETQYF. The DNA for the CDR3 is TGTGCCAGCAGTGAAGATTTTCCGGGACAGGGCCAAGAGACCCAGTACTTC.

The chain carries TRBV14 and TRBJ1-2; TRBD1 might be the D (5 bases). V lost 3 bases and J 6 bases, leaving 23 bases between the germline ends. The CDR3 runs 17 residues. Germline V lookup: CDR1 SGHDN, CDR2 FVKESK. The CDR3 sequence is CASSQSNRWGGENGYTF. The CDR3 DNA reads TGTGCCAGCAGCCAGTCCAACCGTTGGGGGGGAGAGAATGGCTACACCTTC.

The CDR3 region has the DNA TGTGCCAGCAGCAGGGATTCACCCCTCCACTTT. It specifies CASSRDSPLHF. The chain joins TRBV28 to TRBJ1-6; D may be TRBD1 (5 bases). Trimming took 6 bases from V and 8 from J, leaving 5 bases between them. The germline CDR1 and CDR2 sequences are MDHEN and SYDVKM. This CDR3 region has 11 residues.

The chain combines TRBV9 with TRBJ1-2, with TRBD1 as a possible D gene (6 bases). The CDR3 totals 13 residues. Germline CDR1 reads SGDLS; CDR2 reads YYNGEE. Deletions cut 0 bases from V and 9 bases from J, with 12 bases between. The CDR3 DNA is TGTGCCAGCAGCGTAGTGGGGGGGCAAAGCTACACCTTC. This sequence encodes CASSVVGGQSYTF.

The chain uses TRBV28 and TRBJ1-3; D is perhaps TRBD1 (5 bases). Trimming took off 5 bases at V and 0 bases at J, with 8 bases between the two ends. The CDR3 has 14 amino acids. Germline V gives CDR1 MDHEN, CDR2 SYDVKM. CDR3 DNA: TGTGCCAGCAGTGAGACAGCCTCTGGAAACACCATATATTTT. It codes for CASSETASGNTIYF.

The rearrangement links TRBV9 to TRBJ1-3; D call uncertain. The CDR3 is made up of 16 amino acids. The germline CDR1 and CDR2 sequences are SGDLS and YYNGEE. With 0 bases removed from V and 4 bases from J, the gap between germline ends came to 14 bases. In DNA form, the CDR3 reads TGTGCCAGCAGCGTAGGGGCCCGGGAGGCGGGAAACACCATATATTTT. Protein sequence: CASSVGAREAGNTIYF.

The rearrangement joins TRBV4-1 to TRBJ1-5, with 7 positions matching TRBD1. CDR3 length equals 16 residues. Germline V lookup: CDR1 MGHRA, CDR2 YSYEKL. J was trimmed by 6 bases and V by 0 bases; bases with no gene match: 8. The CDR3 nucleotides are TGCGCCAGCAGCCAAGATAGGGACAGCGGTAGTCAGCCCCAGCATTTT. This encodes CASSQDRDSGSQPQHF.

V gene TRBV4-2 combines with J gene TRBJ2-6; TRBD1 matches at 7 bases. V dropped 1 base and J dropped 0; count of bases not matched to a gene: 9. Germline CDR1 reads LGHNA; CDR2 reads YNFKEQ. This CDR3 has 19 residues. The CDR3 DNA is TGTGCCAGCAGCCAAGGTTGGGGGACAGCCATCTCTGGGGCCAACGTCCTGACTTTC. This sequence encodes CASSQGWGTAISGANVLTF.

The chain has TRBV27 and TRBJ1-6; D might be TRBD1 (6 bases). Germline CDR1 is MNHEY and CDR2 is SMNVEV (reference sequence). V was shortened by 8 bases and J by 9 bases, with 11 bases between the two germline ends. The length of the CDR3 is 12 residues. CDR3 sequence: CASSGAVSPLHF. The CDR3 nucleotides read TGTGCCAGCTCAGGGGCGGTTTCACCCCTCCACTTT.